The 19 T cell receptor beta chains below were found in one sample sequenced in a study of T cells in Graves' hyperthyroidism and ophthalmopathy. Regions amplified from RNA transcripts were the TCR beta CDR3 regions. The HTBI set primed first-round TCR CDR3 RT-PCR. Each CDR3 protein gets one entry after TCRdb re-called the multiplex PCR reads with MiXCR. The sample has hundreds of thousands of distinct CDR3 sequences, about 15% seen once. Source material: blood. These receptors were taken from a woman aged 45 to 65 with Graves' ophthalmopathy.

This clonotype was picked up a small number of times. The chain carries TRBV6-1 and TRBJ2-1; D remains ambiguous. This CDR3 has 11 amino acids. V was shortened by 2 bases and J by 9 bases, with 5 bases between the two germline ends. Per the germline V gene, CDR1 is MNHNS and CDR2 is SASEGT. CDR3 sequence (DNA): TGTGCCAGCAGTGAAATGGGTGAGCAGTTCTTC. It translates to CASSEMGEQFF.

For this clonotype: A read error may be the cause here, since a much bigger clone is one base away. The chain uses TRBV12-3 or TRBV12-4 and TRBJ1-1; no reliable D call. The CDR3 is made up of 15 amino acids. The CDR3 DNA sequence: TGTACCAGCACCAAAAGAGGACGGACGAACACTGAAGCTTTCTTT. This codes for CTSTKRGRTNTEAFF.

This rearrangement joins TRBV12-5 to TRBJ2-2, with TRBD1 matching 8 bases. The CDR3 is 17 amino acids. Per germline, CDR1 LGHNT and CDR2 FRNRAP. The J segment lost 5 bases and the V segment lost 5 bases, leaving 13 bases of the junction unmatched. In DNA form, the CDR3 reads TGTGCTAGTGGTCCAACCCCCGACAGGGGAAGGACCGGGGAGCTGTTTTTT. Translation: CASGPTPDRGRTGELFF.

This clonotype has ten or more counts. This chain uses TRBV3-1 with TRBJ2-1; D remains ambiguous. V was cut by 6 bases and J by 7 bases, with 7 bases left in between. Germline assignment: CDR1 LGHDT and CDR2 YNNKEL (reference sequence). The CDR3 sequence is 11 residues long. The DNA of the CDR3 is TGTGCCAGCAGGCACCGAAATGAGCAGTTCTTC. It is translated as CASRHRNEQFF.

This clonotype appeared many times. A read error may produce the germline difference seen at one junction end. This chain joins TRBV19 and TRBJ2-3, with D possibly being TRBD1 or TRBD2 (5 bases each). Germline loops: CDR1 LNHDA, CDR2 SQIVND (reference sequence). This CDR3 is 21 amino acids long. The chain's CDR3 is CASSIRSSVASGGRRTDTQYF. The CDR3 bases are TGTGCCAGTAGTATTAGGTCGTCGGTTGCTAGTGGGGGTCGCCGCACCGATACGCAGTATTTT.

This clonotype has only a few counts. This sequence joins TRBV27 and TRBJ2-1; D call uncertain. V lost 2 bases and J lost 9, with 11 bases in between. This CDR3 spans 13 amino acids. Germline values: CDR1 MNHEY, CDR2 SMNVEV (reference sequence). The CDR3 sequence: CASSLVWGGEQFF. CDR3 DNA sequence: TGTGCCAGCAGTTTAGTATGGGGTGGTGAGCAGTTCTTC.

This clonotype has ten or more counts. V is TRBV7-9 and J is TRBJ2-2; D could derive from TRBD1 or TRBD2 (5 bases each). Germline V CDR1 and CDR2: SEHNR, FQNEAQ (reference sequence). V was cut by 3 bases and J by 5 bases, with 13 bases left in between. This CDR3 contains 15 residues. Written as DNA, the CDR3 is TGTGCCAGCAGCTTTGGGACCCCTTGGACCGGGGAGCTGTTTTTT. Protein: CASSFGTPWTGELFF.

The chain has TRBV9 and TRBJ1-2, with D unresolved. The V and J ends lost 5 bases and 7 bases respectively, with 12 bases between them. The CDR3 has 12 amino acids. In germline, CDR1 is SGDLS, CDR2 YYNGEE. The CDR3 loop is CASRTARGGYTF. CDR3 nucleotide sequence: TGTGCCAGCAGGACGGCCCGGGGTGGCTACACCTTC.

The chain couples TRBV6-2 or TRBV6-3 to TRBJ2-7; tentatively, D is TRBD1 (6 bases). V lost 7 bases to trimming and J lost 4 bases, with 14 bases between them. Per the germline V gene, CDR1 is MNHEY and CDR2 is SVGEGT. The CDR3 is 13 residues long. This CDR3 reads CASTHRVSYEQYF. In nucleotides, the CDR3 is TGTGCCAGCACCCACAGGGTATCTTACGAGCAGTACTTC.

This clonotype was observed many times. The V call is TRBV7-8, the J call TRBJ1-5; D unresolved. This CDR3 is 14 amino acids long. V was trimmed by 5 bases and J by 3 bases, leaving 11 bases between them. The germline gives CDR1 SGHVS, CDR2 FQNEAQ. For the CDR3, the DNA is TGTGCCAGCAGCACCGGACCCTCCAATCAGCCCCAGCATTTT. Translation gives CASSTGPSNQPQHF.

This clonotype was seen many times. The chain is built from TRBV10-3 and TRBJ2-3, with 11 positions matching TRBD2. Trimming took 3 bases from V and 4 from J; bases not matched to a gene: 6. CDR3 length equals 16 residues. Per germline, CDR1 ENHRY and CDR2 SYGVKD. The CDR3 is CAISDTSGRWADTQYF. The CDR3 nucleotides read TGTGCCATCAGTGACACTAGCGGGAGATGGGCAGATACGCAGTATTTT.

The CDR3 loop is CASSLQGVLHF. The CDR3 region has the DNA TGTGCCAGCAGTTTGCAGGGGGTTCTGCATTTT. This chain joins TRBV12-3 or TRBV12-4 and TRBJ1-5; TRBD1 matches 7 bases. The ends lost 3 bases at V and 15 bases at J; junction bases unmatched: 5. CDR3 size: 11 residues.

This clonotype was counted only a few times. The J gene is TRBJ1-5, the V gene TRBV10-3, with D perhaps matching TRBD1 (5 bases). V was shortened by 0 bases and J by 0 bases, with 6 bases between the two germline ends. Germline assignment: CDR1 ENHRY and CDR2 SYGVKD. CDR3 length: 15 residues. CDR3 DNA: TGTGCCATCAGTGAGTCGACAGATAGCAATCAGCCCCAGCATTTT. This codes for CAISESTDSNQPQHF.

This clonotype was detected many times. J is TRBJ2-7 and V is TRBV6-6; 7 positions match TRBD2. Germline V gene data show CDR1 as MNHNY and CDR2 as SVGAGI (reference sequence). V lost 2 bases, J lost 7 bases, and 8 bases stayed unmatched. This CDR3 region has 14 residues. CDR3 loop: CASSYGRGNREQYF. CDR3 DNA sequence: TGTGCCAGCAGTTACGGGAGGGGCAATCGTGAGCAGTACTTC.

This clonotype occurred many times. The rearrangement joins TRBV7-8 to TRBJ2-1, with 8 bases fitting TRBD1. The trim removed 3 bases at V and 3 bases at J, leaving 4 bases unmatched. The CDR3 is 15 amino acids. Germline CDR1 is SGHVS and CDR2 is FQNEAQ. The CDR3 loop reads CASSFGTGNYNEQFF. The CDR3, as DNA: TGTGCCAGCAGCTTCGGGACAGGTAACTACAATGAGCAGTTCTTC.

This clonotype has more than one count but fewer than ten. The genes are TRBV5-1 and TRBJ2-7; the D gene is possibly TRBD1 (6 bases). CDR3 length: 15 residues. CDR1 is SGHRS and CDR2 is YFSETQ in the germline V gene. The V gene lost 2 bases and the J gene lost 5 bases, with 17 bases spanning the gap. The CDR3 DNA sequence: TGCGCCAGCAGCTTTACAGGGTTCAACTACGACGAGCAGTACTTC. Translated, it gives CASSFTGFNYDEQYF.

This clonotype has ten or more counts. V usage is TRBV2 and J usage is TRBJ2-7, with a weak D call TRBD1 (6 bases). V dropped 4 bases and J dropped 1 base, with 11 bases sitting between them. Looked up from germline, CDR1 is SNHLY and CDR2 is FYNNEI. The CDR3 is made up of 14 amino acids. CDR3 loop: CASSVQGSSYEQYF. The CDR3 DNA reads as TGTGCCAGCAGTGTACAGGGATCTTCCTACGAGCAGTACTTC.

This clonotype was found many times. The chain uses TRBV6-1 and TRBJ2-5; D is uncertain. This CDR3 spans 13 amino acids. The V end was cut by 5 bases, the J end by 2 bases, with 9 bases between. Germline V gene lookup returns CDR1 MNHNS and CDR2 SASEGT. The CDR3 loop reads CASSYLLQETQYF. For the CDR3, the DNA is TGTGCCAGCAGTTACCTACTGCAAGAGACCCAGTACTTC.

This clonotype was counted many times. V and J are TRBV7-3 and TRBJ2-2; D tentatively fits TRBD1 or TRBD2 (5 bases each). In germline, CDR1 is SGHTA, CDR2 FQGTGA. The CDR3 extends over 14 amino acids. Trimming took off 5 bases at V and 3 bases at J, with 10 bases between the two ends. For the CDR3, the DNA is TGTGCCAGCAGCCCCGGGGCGGACACCGGGGAGCTGTTTTTT. Amino acid sequence: CASSPGADTGELFF.